This T cell receptor beta chain was sequenced for a study of blood T cell repertoires in COVID-19. Germline CDR1 and CDR2: MDHEN and SYDVKM. Trimming took off 6 bases at V and 1 base at J, with 15 bases between the two ends. This CDR3 region has 15 residues. Per the original methods: Reference gene primers were amplified, and this amplification served to estimate nucleated cell counts. Some clones are missing from TCRdb's copy, which holds only in-frame ones; the method was immunoSEQ multiplex PCR. V, J and clone size reflect that table, while D and trimming were determined from the DNA. The top ten hold around 3.6% of the sample, which has more than 200,000 clones, around four fifths seen once.

Sequencing used peripheral blood. The TCR originated in a woman in her forties with active or convalescent COVID-19. The chain uses TRBV28 and TRBJ1-1, with D possibly being TRBD1 (6 bases). CDR3 nucleotides: TGTGCCAGCAGCTTGGGGGGGGCCGGGAACACTGAAGCTTTCTTT. Residues: CASSLGGAGNTEAFF.